The rows below give T cell receptor beta chains drawn from one sample of a study of T cells in Graves' hyperthyroidism and ophthalmopathy. MiXCR was run by TCRdb on the multiplex PCR reads, yielding one entry per CDR3 protein. The table has roughly 360,000 distinct CDR3 sequences, approximately 15% seen once. The sample was blood. All receptors derive from a man between 25 and 39 years old with Graves' hyperthyroidism that later progressed to Graves' ophthalmopathy. The CDR3 runs from the conserved cysteine through the conserved F or W. A D gene is named only where the DNA matches it firmly. Not every row has a clone size; where given, it reads once, few, many or a size class.

.,.,16,TRBJ2-2,TRBV3-1,TGTGCCAGCAGCCAAGATGGGGGCAGTGGGACCGGGGAGCTGTTTTTT,CASSQDGGSGTGELFF
.,.,15,TRBJ2-7,TRBV29-1,TGCAGCGTTGAAGACCAAGGGGAATTCTCCTACGAGCAGTACTTC,CSVEDQGEFSYEQYF
TRBD2,few,14,TRBJ2-5,TRBV15,TGTGCCACCAGCAGAGGACTAGCGGGGGGGCCTTCGTACTTC,CATSRGLAGGPSYF
.,many,16,TRBJ1-3,TRBV28,TGTGCCAGCAGTTTGCCATTCGGAGGGTCTGGAAACACCATATATTTT,CASSLPFGGSGNTIYF
TRBD1,many,16,TRBJ1-5,TRBV3-1,TGTGCCAGCAGCCGTTCGACAGGGGCAAATGGGCAGCCCCAGCATTTT,CASSRSTGANGQPQHF
TRBD2,few,16,TRBJ2-3,TRBV4-1,TGCGCCAGCAGCCAAGGTTATGGTAGCGGGGGGGATACGCAGTATTTT,CASSQGYGSGGDTQYF
.,many,14,TRBJ2-3,TRBV6-6,TGTGCCAGCAGTTACGAACATAGCACAGATACGCAGTATTTT,CASSYEHSTDTQYF
TRBD2,few,13,TRBJ2-1,TRBV30,TGTAGACGGCGGGGGGGCCGCTACAATGAGCAGTTCTTC,CRRRGGRYNEQFF
TRBD1,many,14,TRBJ1-4,TRBV6-1,TGTGCCAGCAGTCCCGGGACAGGGACTGAAAAACTGTTTTTT,CASSPGTGTEKLFF
.,many,15,TRBJ1-5,TRBV28,TGTGCCAGCAGTTTATCGTATACTAGCAATCAGCCCCAGCATTTT,CASSLSYTSNQPQHF
.,.,14,TRBJ1-2,TRBV27,TGTGCCAGCAGTTGGCCGCTTTTAGGCTATGGCTACACCTTC,CASSWPLLGYGYTF
TRBD1,many,16,TRBJ1-5,TRBV12-3/TRBV12-4,TGTGCCAGCAGTTTCCGACCGGGACAGGGCCTTCAGCCCCAGCATTTT,CASSFRPGQGLQPQHF
.,many,13,TRBJ1-2,TRBV12-3/TRBV12-4,TGTGCCAGCAGCCGGGGACCCCACTATGGCTACACCTTC,CASSRGPHYGYTF
TRBD2,many,14,TRBJ2-5,TRBV24-1,TGTGCCACCAGTGATTGGGACTATCAAGAGACCCAGTACTTC,CATSDWDYQETQYF
.,many,13,TRBJ2-7,TRBV20-1,TGCAGTGCTAGGGAGAGGGAACCCTACGAGCAGTACTTC,CSAREREPYEQYF
.,many,13,TRBJ1-5,TRBV30,TGTGCCTGGAGTATGGACAGATATCAGCCCCAGCATTTT,CAWSMDRYQPQHF
TRBD1,few,14,TRBJ1-2,TRBV11-2,TGTGCCAGCAGCTTTTCGACAGGGAGCTATGGCTACACCTTC,CASSFSTGSYGYTF
.,many,12,TRBJ1-1,TRBV6-1,TGTGCCAGCAGTCGTACAGGGAAAGGGGCTTTCTTT,CASSRTGKGAFF
.,few,13,TRBJ2-7,TRBV3-1,TGTGCCAGCAGCCAAGGTGGGCCCAACGAGCAGTACTTC,CASSQGGPNEQYF
.,.,15,TRBJ2-3,TRBV3-1,TGTGCCAGCAGCCTCCGGGACTTGTACACAGATACGCAGTATTTT,CASSLRDLYTDTQYF
.,.,13,TRBJ2-5,TRBV6-1,TGTGCCAGCAGTGGTGACTACCGGGAGACCCAGTACTTC,CASSGDYRETQYF
.,many,12,TRBJ1-2,TRBV5-1,TGCGCCAGCAGCTTGTTAAGGGACGGCTACACCTTC,CASSLLRDGYTF
TRBD1,.,16,TRBJ1-3,TRBV7-9,TGTGCCAGCAGTGAACAGGGGGCTTCCTCTGGAAACACCATATATTTT,CASSEQGASSGNTIYF
TRBD1,many,14,TRBJ1-2,TRBV10-3,TGTGCCATCGGAGAGACAGGGAGTAACTATGGCTACACCTTC,CAIGETGSNYGYTF
.,.,15,TRBJ1-3,TRBV4-1,TGCGCCAGCAGCCAAGTAGGAGGCTCTGGAAACACCATATATTTT,CASSQVGGSGNTIYF
.,.,14,TRBJ1-6,TRBV13,TGTGCCAGCAGCTTAGGCAGGGGTACTTCACCCCTCCACTTT,CASSLGRGTSPLHF
TRBD1,many,12,TRBJ1-2,TRBV24-1,TGTGCCACAAACAGGGGGTATCACGGCTACACCTTC,CATNRGYHGYTF
TRBD2,few,15,TRBJ2-5,TRBV9,TGTGCCAGCAGCGCCTTGACTAGCCTCTTCGAGACCCAGTACTTC,CASSALTSLFETQYF
.,many,14,TRBJ2-1,TRBV12-3/TRBV12-4,TGTGCCAGCAGGTCTGGGGCCATGACGGGTGAGCAGTTCTTC,CASRSGAMTGEQFF
TRBD1,many,16,TRBJ2-3,TRBV6-1,TGTGCCAGCAGTGACCCCGTGGGGACAGTCACAGATACGCAGTATTTT,CASSDPVGTVTDTQYF
TRBD2,many,14,TRBJ2-3,TRBV7-9,TGTGCCATAACGGGGGGGATTAGCACAGATACGCAGTATTTT,CAITGGISTDTQYF
TRBD2,many,17,TRBJ2-3,TRBV6-2/TRBV6-3,TGTGCCAGCAGTTACCCTTTTAGCGGGGCTAGCACAGATACGCAGTATTTT,CASSYPFSGASTDTQYF
.,.,14,TRBJ1-2,TRBV28,TGTGCCAGCAGTCGAACAGGGATGGGCTATGGCTACACCTTC,CASSRTGMGYGYTF
.,.,16,TRBJ2-3,TRBV6-1,TGTGCCAGCAGCCGTACTCGAGACCAAAGCTTAGTTACGCAGTATTTT,CASSRTRDQSLVTQYF
.,few,15,TRBJ2-7,TRBV4-1,TGCGCCAGCAGCCACCAGGGTCTTGGCTACTACGAGCAGTACTTC,CASSHQGLGYYEQYF
TRBD2,.,18,TRBJ2-5,TRBV9,TGTGCCAGCAGCGTAGGGGCTAGCGGGGGGGCCAAGTGGGAGACCCAGTACTTC,CASSVGASGGAKWETQYF
.,.,13,TRBJ2-7,TRBV18,TGTGCCAGCTCACAGACCTCGAAGAACGAGCAGTACTTC,CASSQTSKNEQYF
TRBD2,.,14,TRBJ2-4,TRBV20-1,TGCAGTGCTAGTCTCGGACTAGCTTGGAACATTCAGTACTTC,CSASLGLAWNIQYF
TRBD1,many,18,TRBJ1-2,TRBV28,TGTGCCAGCAGTTTGGTGACTCCTTACCAGACAGGGTCCTATGGCTACACCTTC,CASSLVTPYQTGSYGYTF
TRBD2,.,14,TRBJ2-5,TRBV6-1,TGTGCCAGCAACAGCGGGGGGGCCCTGAAGACCCAGTACTTC,CASNSGGALKTQYF
.,few,13,TRBJ1-6,TRBV12-5,TGTGCTAGTGGTTTGGAATATCGATCACCCCTCCACTTT,CASGLEYRSPLHF
.,.,16,TRBJ2-3,TRBV7-2,TGTGCCAGCAGCTCTTTTGGGGACCCCTCCACAGATACGCAGTATTTT,CASSSFGDPSTDTQYF
TRBD1,many,17,TRBJ1-5,TRBV9,TGTGCCAGCAGCACAACTCCGGACAGGGTAGGGACGGAGCCCCAGCATTTT,CASSTTPDRVGTEPQHF